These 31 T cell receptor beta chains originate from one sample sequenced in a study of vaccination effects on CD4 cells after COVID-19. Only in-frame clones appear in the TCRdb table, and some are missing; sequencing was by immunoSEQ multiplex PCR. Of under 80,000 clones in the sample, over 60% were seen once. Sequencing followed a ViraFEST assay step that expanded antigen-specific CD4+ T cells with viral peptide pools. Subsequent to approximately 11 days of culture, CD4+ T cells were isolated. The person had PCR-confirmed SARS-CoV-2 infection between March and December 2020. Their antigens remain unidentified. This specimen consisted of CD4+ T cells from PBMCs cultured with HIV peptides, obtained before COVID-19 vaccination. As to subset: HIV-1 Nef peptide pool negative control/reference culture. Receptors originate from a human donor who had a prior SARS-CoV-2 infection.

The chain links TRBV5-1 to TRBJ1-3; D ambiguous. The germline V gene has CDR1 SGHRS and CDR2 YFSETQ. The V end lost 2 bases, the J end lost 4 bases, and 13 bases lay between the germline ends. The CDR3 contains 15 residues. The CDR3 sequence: CASSFDGSQGNTIYF. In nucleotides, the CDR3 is TGCGCCAGCAGCTTCGACGGATCCCAGGGAAACACCATATATTTT. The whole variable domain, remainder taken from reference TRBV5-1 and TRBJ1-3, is KAGVTQTPRYLIKTRGQQVTLSCSPISGHRSVSWYQQTPGQGLQFLFEYFSETQRNKGNFPGRFSGRQFSNSRSEMNVSTLELGDSALYLCASSFDGSQGNTIYFGEGSWLTVV.

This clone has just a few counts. The CDR3 sequence is CASMRGSGANVLTF. CDR3 sequence (DNA): TGTGCCAGCATGAGGGGGTCAGGGGCCAACGTCCTGACTTTC. The V and J genes are TRBV6-6 and TRBJ2-6; possibly TRBD1 for D (6 bases). Germline assignment: CDR1 MNHNY and CDR2 SVGAGI (reference sequence). This CDR3 contains 14 residues. With 7 bases removed from V and 4 bases from J, the gap between germline ends came to 11 bases.

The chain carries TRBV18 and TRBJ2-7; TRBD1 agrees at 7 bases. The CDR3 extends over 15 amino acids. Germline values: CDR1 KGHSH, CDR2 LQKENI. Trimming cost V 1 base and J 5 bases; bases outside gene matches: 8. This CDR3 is CASSPLRQGFNEQYF. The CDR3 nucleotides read TGTGCCAGCTCACCACTTCGACAGGGTTTCAACGAGCAGTACTTC.

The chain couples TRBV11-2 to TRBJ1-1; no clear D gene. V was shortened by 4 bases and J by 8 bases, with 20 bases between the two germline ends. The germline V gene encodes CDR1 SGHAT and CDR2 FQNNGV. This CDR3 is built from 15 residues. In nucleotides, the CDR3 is TGTGCCAGCAGCTCGGATAGGTTTTATGTTTCGGAAGCTTTCTTT. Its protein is CASSSDRFYVSEAFF. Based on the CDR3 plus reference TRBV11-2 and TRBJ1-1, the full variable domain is EAGVAQSPRYKIIEKRQSVAFWCNPISGHATLYWYQQILGQGPKLLIQFQNNGVVDDSQLPKDRFSAERLKGVDSTLKIQPAKLEDSAVYLCASSSDRFYVSEAFFGQGTRLTVV.

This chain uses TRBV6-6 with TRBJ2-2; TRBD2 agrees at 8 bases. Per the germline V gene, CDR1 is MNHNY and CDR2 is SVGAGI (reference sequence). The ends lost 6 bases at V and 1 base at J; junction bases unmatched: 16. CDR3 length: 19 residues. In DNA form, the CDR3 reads TGTGCCAGCAGCTCTTTGAACACCCCTAGCGGGTTGAACACCGGGGAGCTGTTTTTT. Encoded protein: CASSSLNTPSGLNTGELFF.

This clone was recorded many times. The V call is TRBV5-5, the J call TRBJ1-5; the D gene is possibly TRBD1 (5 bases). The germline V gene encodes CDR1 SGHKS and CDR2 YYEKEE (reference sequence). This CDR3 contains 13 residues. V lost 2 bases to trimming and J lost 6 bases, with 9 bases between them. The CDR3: CASSFEGLQPQHF. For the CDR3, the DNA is TGTGCCAGCAGCTTTGAGGGGCTTCAGCCCCAGCATTTT.

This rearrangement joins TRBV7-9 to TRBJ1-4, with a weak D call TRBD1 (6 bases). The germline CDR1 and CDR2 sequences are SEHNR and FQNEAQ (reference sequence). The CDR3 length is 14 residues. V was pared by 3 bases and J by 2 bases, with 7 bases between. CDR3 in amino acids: CASSLRGTNEKLFF. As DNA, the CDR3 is TGTGCCAGCAGCTTGAGGGGGACTAATGAAAAACTGTTTTTT.

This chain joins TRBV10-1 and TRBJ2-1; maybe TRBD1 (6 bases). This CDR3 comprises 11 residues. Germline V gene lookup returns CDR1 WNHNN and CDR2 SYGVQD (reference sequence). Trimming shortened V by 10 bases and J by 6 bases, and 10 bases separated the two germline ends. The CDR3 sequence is CATRTANEQFF. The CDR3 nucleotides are TGCGCCACCCGGACAGCCAATGAGCAGTTCTTC.

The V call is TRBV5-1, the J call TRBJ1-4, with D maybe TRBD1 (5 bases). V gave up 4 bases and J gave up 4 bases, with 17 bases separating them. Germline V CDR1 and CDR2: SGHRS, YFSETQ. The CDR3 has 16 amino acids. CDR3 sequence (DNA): TGCGCCAGCAGCCACCGGGGCGGGTCCTATAATGAAAAACTGTTTTTT. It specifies CASSHRGGSYNEKLFF.

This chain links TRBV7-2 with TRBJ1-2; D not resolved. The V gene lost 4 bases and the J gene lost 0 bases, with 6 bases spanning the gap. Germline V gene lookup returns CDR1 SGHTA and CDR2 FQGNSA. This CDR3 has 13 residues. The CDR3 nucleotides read TGTGCCAGCAGCTATGTCGCTAACTATGGCTACACCTTC. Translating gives CASSYVANYGYTF.

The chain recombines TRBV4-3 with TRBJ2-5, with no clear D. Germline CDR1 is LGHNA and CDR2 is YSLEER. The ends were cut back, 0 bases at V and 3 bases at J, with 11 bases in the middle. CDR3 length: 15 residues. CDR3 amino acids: CASSQDPYAKETQYF. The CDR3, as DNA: TGCGCCAGCAGCCAAGATCCCTACGCCAAAGAGACCCAGTACTTC.

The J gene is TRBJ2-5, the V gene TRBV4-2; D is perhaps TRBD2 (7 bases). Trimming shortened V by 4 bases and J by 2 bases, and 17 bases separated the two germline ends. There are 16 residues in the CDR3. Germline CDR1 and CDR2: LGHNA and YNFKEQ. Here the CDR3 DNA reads TGTGCCAGCAGCCGAAGGGGGGGTTACGCACAAGAGACCCAGTACTTC. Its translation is CASSRRGGYAQETQYF.

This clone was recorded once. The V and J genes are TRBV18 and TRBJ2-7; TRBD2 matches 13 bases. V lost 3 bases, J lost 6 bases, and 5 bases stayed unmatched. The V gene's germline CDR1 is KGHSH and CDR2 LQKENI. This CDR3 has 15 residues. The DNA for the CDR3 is TGTGCCAGCTCACCCGGACTAGCGGGAGTCGGCGAGCAGTACTTC. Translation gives CASSPGLAGVGEQYF.

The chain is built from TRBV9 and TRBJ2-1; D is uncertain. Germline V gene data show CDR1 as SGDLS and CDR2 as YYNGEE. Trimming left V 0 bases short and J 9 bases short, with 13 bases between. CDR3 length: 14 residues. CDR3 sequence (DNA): TGTGCCAGCAGCGTAGACCCACGAGCGCGTGAGCAGTTCTTC. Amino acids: CASSVDPRAREQFF.

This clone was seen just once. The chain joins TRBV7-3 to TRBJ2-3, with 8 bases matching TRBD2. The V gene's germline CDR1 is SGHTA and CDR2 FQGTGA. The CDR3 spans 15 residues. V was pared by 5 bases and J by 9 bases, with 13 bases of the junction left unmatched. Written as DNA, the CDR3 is TGTGCCAGCAGCCCTACCGGGACTAGATACGGCACGCAGTATTTT. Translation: CASSPTGTRYGTQYF.

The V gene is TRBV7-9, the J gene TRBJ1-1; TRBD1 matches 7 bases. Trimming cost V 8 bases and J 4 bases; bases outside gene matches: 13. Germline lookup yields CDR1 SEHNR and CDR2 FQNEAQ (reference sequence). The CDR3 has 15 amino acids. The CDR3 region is CASRRGSIGVTEAFF. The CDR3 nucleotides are TGTGCCAGCCGCAGGGGGTCGATAGGGGTCACTGAAGCTTTCTTT.

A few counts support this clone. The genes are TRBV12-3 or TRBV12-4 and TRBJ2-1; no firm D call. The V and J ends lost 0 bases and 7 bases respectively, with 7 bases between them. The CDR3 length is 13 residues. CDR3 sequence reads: CASSLAEVNEQFF. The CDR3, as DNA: TGTGCCAGCAGTTTAGCGGAAGTAAATGAGCAGTTCTTC.

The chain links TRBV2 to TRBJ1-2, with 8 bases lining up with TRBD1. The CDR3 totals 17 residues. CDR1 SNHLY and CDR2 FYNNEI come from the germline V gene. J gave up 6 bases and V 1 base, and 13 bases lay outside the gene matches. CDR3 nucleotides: TGTGCCAGCAGTGAAGTCAGGGGGCCCTCCGGGGGTCATGGCTACACCTTC. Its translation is CASSEVRGPSGGHGYTF. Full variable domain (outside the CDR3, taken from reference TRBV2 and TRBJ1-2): EPEVTQTPSHQVTQMGQEVILRCVPISNHLYFYWYRQILGQKVEFLVSFYNNEISEKSEIFDDQFSVERPDGSNFTLKIRSTKLEDSAMYFCASSEVRGPSGGHGYTFGSGTRLTVV.

This CDR3 reads CASSLAGTDEKLFF. In DNA form, the CDR3 reads TGTGCCAGCAGCTTAGCGGGGACCGATGAAAAACTGTTTTTT. V and J are TRBV7-2 and TRBJ1-4; tentative D call: TRBD1 (5 bases). Germline V gives CDR1 SGHTA, CDR2 FQGNSA. V lost 0 bases and J lost 6, with 8 bases in between. This CDR3 spans 14 amino acids.

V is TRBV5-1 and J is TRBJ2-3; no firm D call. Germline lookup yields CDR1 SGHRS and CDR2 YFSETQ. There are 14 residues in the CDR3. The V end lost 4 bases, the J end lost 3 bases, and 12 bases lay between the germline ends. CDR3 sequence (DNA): TGCGCCAGCAGCACCGGACCGCCAACAGATACGCAGTATTTT. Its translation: CASSTGPPTDTQYF.

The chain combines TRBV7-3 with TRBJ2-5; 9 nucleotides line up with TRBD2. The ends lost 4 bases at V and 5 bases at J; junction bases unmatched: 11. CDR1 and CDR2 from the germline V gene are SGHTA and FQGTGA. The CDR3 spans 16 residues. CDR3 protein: CASSSHGAGGGETQYF. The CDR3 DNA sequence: TGTGCCAGCAGCTCACACGGAGCGGGGGGCGGGGAGACCCAGTACTTC.

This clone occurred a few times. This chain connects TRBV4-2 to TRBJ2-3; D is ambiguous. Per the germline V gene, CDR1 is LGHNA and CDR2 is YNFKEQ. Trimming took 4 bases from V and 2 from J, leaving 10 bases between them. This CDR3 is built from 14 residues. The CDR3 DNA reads TGTGCCAGCAGCCGAAGAGGAGCCACAGATACGCAGTATTTT. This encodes CASSRRGATDTQYF.

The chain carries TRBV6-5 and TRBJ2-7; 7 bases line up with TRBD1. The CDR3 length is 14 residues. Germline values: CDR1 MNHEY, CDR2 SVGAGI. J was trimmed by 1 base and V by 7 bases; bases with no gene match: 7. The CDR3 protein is CASNDRARSYEQYF. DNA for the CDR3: TGTGCCAGCAACGACAGGGCGCGATCCTACGAGCAGTACTTC.

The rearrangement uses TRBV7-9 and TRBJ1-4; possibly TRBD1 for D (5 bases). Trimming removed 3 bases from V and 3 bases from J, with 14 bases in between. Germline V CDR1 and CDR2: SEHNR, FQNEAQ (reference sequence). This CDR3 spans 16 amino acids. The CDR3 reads CASSFPTAASNEKLFF. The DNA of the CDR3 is TGTGCCAGCAGCTTCCCGACAGCGGCTTCTAATGAAAAACTGTTTTTT.

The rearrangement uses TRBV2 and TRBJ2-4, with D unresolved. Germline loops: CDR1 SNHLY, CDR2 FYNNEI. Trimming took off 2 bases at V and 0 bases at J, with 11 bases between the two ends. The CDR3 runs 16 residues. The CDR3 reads CASSEYLVLAKNIQYF. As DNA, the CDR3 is TGTGCCAGCAGTGAATACCTAGTTCTAGCCAAAAACATTCAGTACTTC. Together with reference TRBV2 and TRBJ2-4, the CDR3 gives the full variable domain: EPEVTQTPSHQVTQMGQEVILRCVPISNHLYFYWYRQILGQKVEFLVSFYNNEISEKSEIFDDQFSVERPDGSNFTLKIRSTKLEDSAMYFCASSEYLVLAKNIQYFGAGTRLSVL.

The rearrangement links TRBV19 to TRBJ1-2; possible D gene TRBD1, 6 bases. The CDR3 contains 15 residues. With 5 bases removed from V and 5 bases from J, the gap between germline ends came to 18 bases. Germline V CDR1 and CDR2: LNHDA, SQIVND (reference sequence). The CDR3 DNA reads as TGTGCCAGTAGTCTCGGGACAACCTCTCAGTATGGCTACACCTTC. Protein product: CASSLGTTSQYGYTF.

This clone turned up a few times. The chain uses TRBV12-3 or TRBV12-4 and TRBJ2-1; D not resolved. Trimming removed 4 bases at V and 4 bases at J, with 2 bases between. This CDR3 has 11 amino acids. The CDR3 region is CASSSYNEQFF. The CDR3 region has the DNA TGTGCCAGCAGTTCGTACAATGAGCAGTTCTTC.

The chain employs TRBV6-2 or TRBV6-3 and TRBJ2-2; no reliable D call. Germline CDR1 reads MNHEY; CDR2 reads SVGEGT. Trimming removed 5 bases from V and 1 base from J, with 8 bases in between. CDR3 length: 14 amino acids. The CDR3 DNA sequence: TGTGCCAGCAGTCAATCCGGGAACACCGGGGAGCTGTTTTTT. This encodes CASSQSGNTGELFF.

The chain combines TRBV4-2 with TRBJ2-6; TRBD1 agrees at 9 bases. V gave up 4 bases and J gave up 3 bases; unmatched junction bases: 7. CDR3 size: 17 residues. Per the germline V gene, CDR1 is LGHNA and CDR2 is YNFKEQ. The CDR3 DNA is TGTGCCAGCAGCCCCCGGGACAGGGTGGGTGGGGCCAACGTCCTGACTTTC. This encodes CASSPRDRVGGANVLTF.

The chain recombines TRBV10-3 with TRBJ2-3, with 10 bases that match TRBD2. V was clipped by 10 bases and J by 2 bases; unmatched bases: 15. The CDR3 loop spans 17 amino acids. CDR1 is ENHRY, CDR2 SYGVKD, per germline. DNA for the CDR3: TGTGCCACCCGAGGGTCCACTAGCGGGGCTTTCACAGATACGCAGTATTTT. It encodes CATRGSTSGAFTDTQYF.

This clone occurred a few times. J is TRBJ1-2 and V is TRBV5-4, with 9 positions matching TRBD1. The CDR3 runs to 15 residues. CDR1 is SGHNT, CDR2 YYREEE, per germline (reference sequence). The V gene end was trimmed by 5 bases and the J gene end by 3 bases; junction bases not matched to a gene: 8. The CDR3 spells CASRTLGQGYYGYTF. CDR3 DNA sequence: TGTGCCAGCAGAACCCTGGGACAGGGTTACTATGGCTACACCTTC.